Here is one TCR beta chain with its context. Its cognate antigen has yet to be identified. It has no much larger one-base neighbor in the sample; base qualities were not kept. The cohort comprised several hundred healthy bone marrow donors. At the time of sampling, all cohort members were nominally healthy, though unrecorded immune exposures were likely present. The donor was CMV seronegative and was included in the group of several hundred seronegative cohort members. Every donor gave a peripheral blood sample, and the peripheral blood mononuclear cells from that sample were used for TCR beta sequencing. The Qiagen DNeasy Blood Extraction Kit was used to extract genomic DNA from the blood cell samples. The data were obtained in a study of cytomegalovirus exposure and HLA in healthy donors (dated by TCRdb to about 2017). In terms of the full investigation: In an earlier analysis of around 540 of the donors, approximately 260 Gb of sequence data and approximately 100 million unique TCR beta sequences from 150 million to 200 million T cells were reported. To decide whether each TCR beta V gene segment behaved as functional or pseudogenic, an earlier analysis of approximately 620 of the donors relied on high-throughput TCR beta sequencing. Using immunosequencing, the study profiled T cell repertoires from some 670 subjects and related those repertoires to cytomegalovirus serostatus. Among the 398 genotyped donors, around 81% belonged to the genetic ancestry cluster associated with self-reported Caucasian donors. In the later analysis, no new phenotypic data were used to find candidate immune exposures; instead, reliance was placed on TCR beta sequences and their occurrence across donors. Along with the 666-subject first cohort, a separate validation cohort of approximately 110 different subjects was used. To predict cytomegalovirus infection status, the study combined high-throughput TCR immunosequencing, statistical association of individual TCRs with disease status, and machine learning. Donor age, sex, ethnicity and CMV serostatus were compiled together with the repertoire data. Across approximately 420 genotyped donors of the cohort, an average of approximately 220,000 unique TCR beta nucleotide sequences per donor were sequenced, and 15% to 20% of those sequences were non-productive. A later genetic analysis took genome-wide SNP genotypes for about three fifths of the 666 donors and used that subset as a discovery cohort. Class I and class II HLA loci were covered by the typing at four-digit resolution. The number of typed donors differed by locus: roughly 620-640 for A, B, C, DRB1 and DQB1; approximately 520 for DQA1; 606 for DPA1; and approximately 450 for DPB1. Because of strong linkage in the cohort, five DR-DQ haplotypes were treated as single units for association and clustering. All discovery cohort repertoires had been generated using a single sequencing platform. The study aimed to test whether signatures of past pathogen exposure could be identified by cataloging public T cell receptors. An early release that covered about 600 HLA-typed donors contained approximately 320 gigabases of sequencing data and tens of millions of unique TCR sequences. A later analysis re-examined previously published TCR beta repertoires from over 500 donors and added high-resolution HLA genotyping to investigate patterns of TCR occurrence.

The CDR3 measures 14 amino acids from cysteine to phenylalanine. Solely the CDR3 DNA is kept, with 42 bases framed from the first base. The germline V gene supplies CDR1 MDHEN and CDR2 SYDVKM. Trimming removed 6 bases from V and 2 bases from J; the gene matches leave 4 bases unexplained. The method behind the library was the immunoSEQ multiplex PCR assay. A mixture of 60 forward primers for TCR Vbeta segments and 13 reverse primers for TCR Jbeta segments was used in the multiplex PCR. Amplification of the CDR3 region of rearranged TCR beta genes was performed with a multiplex PCR assay on genomic DNA. Amplified TCR beta libraries were sequenced as 87-base-pair reads on the Illumina HiSeq System. The authors processed their data as follows. A later analysis counted some 80 million unique TCR beta chains across the 670 or so repertoires, and 10 million to 11 million of these chains were shared by at least two donors. A nearest-neighbor algorithm error-corrected the raw reads and collapsed the reads into unique sequences, merging closely related sequences to remove PCR and sequencing errors. V, D and J gene segments were assigned by aligning CDR3 sequences to IMGT reference sequences. For a sequence to be retained, a match of at least six nucleotides was required to both a V gene segment and a J gene segment. A rearrangement was called productive if the CDR3 had no stop codons and remained in frame with V and J, and every other rearrangement was called non-productive. Following IMGT convention, CDR3 was defined as the stretch from the second conserved V-encoded cysteine to the conserved J-encoded phenylalanine. In an earlier analysis of 500 to 650 of the donors, sequences lacking an unambiguous match to a single V gene segment were excluded. In an earlier analysis of approximately 560 of the donors, a V segment was called functional when productive rearrangements were above 56.7%, and segregating when the standard deviation between donors exceeded 5%. A statistical classification framework was built for diagnosing cytomegalovirus status from the catalog of TCR beta chain sequences. In a later analysis, V and J genes were assigned by comparing TCR nucleotide sequences against IMGT/GENE-DB human TR gene sequences. Using the TCRdist pipeline, a later analysis assigned CDR3 sequences along with most-parsimonious VDJ recombination scenarios. A later analysis defined each TCR beta chain by its CDR3 amino acid sequence plus V-gene family, and excluded reads lacking a unique V-gene family. As a way to deal with suspected cross-contamination and a sequencing artifact, a later analysis dropped under 600 nucleotide sequences that were highly shared and had low generation probability. For each public chain, a later analysis derived a clonal expansion index from normalized ranks of inferred template counts within each repertoire. In a later analysis, generation probabilities were computed using a VDJ recombination model fitted to out-of-frame rearrangements, and the results were checked against IGoR. A later analysis scored TCR-TCR, TCR-HLA and TCR-CMV co-occurrence with hypergeometric tests, applying a repertoire-size bias correction to TCR pairs. In a later analysis, false discovery rates were estimated by permuting HLA or CMV assignments 20 times. In a later analysis, co-occurring TCRs were grouped with DBSCAN, and TCRdist sequence similarity was added when clustering was performed within HLA-allele-positive subsets. For co-occurrence clustering, repertoires with fewer than 30,000 or more than 120,000 public chains were excluded, along with 4 to 6 repertoires with anomalous nucleotide sharing. TCRdb carries this immuneACCESS record with in-frame sequences only. Its versions omit some clonotypes, under half of them owing to an unresolved V gene in the studies checked, with the rest unexplained. V, J and clone size reflect that table, while D and trimming were determined from the DNA. Within this sample are around 150,000 clones, with 60% to 85% of them counted one time only. Of the sample, 1.4% falls within the top ten clones.

Results the study describes overall, beyond this receptor: A cluster of highly shared sequence variants was judged likely to be a technical artifact of the sequencing pipeline. The presence/absence analyses assumed that sequencing depth was roughly uniform across donors, and that assumption may not be true. According to a later analysis, most CMV-associated TCR beta chains appeared to be HLA-restricted, and the HLA associations seemed to be driven largely by CMV exposure. In both the original and validation cohorts, the classifier was reported to diagnose cytomegalovirus status with high specificity and sensitivity. In a later genetic analysis, a missense DCLRE1C variant was associated with V-gene and J-gene trimming of TCR beta chains, and the association was replicated in an independent cohort. In a later analysis, TCR association rates were found to vary across HLA loci, with the most associated TCRs seen for DRB1 alleles and the fewest for HLA-C alleles. Strong co-occurrence of HLA alleles, especially DR and DQ, made assigning TCR associations to individual alleles difficult. A few of the identified cytomegalovirus-associated TCR beta chains were confirmed in vitro to be specific for cytomegalovirus antigens. The 87-base-pair reads could not distinguish some IMGT-functional V segments, including TRBV6-2 and TRBV6-3, so those segments were excluded. Because counts were too low, roughly 17 rarely observed V segments, including chromosome 9 orphons, were left out of the earlier analysis of 587 of the donors. Several of the top co-occurrence clusters appeared to be linked to parvovirus B19, influenza, CMV and Epstein-Barr virus, according to a later analysis. Linkage disequilibrium might explain the correlated functional status among segregating V segments, but an unknown experimental factor could not be ruled out. At a false discovery rate of 0.05, a later analysis linked fewer than 20,000 TCR beta sequences to specific HLA alleles. The cohort was sequenced for TCR beta chains only, and without alpha or paired-chain data the features that could be detected were limited. Because HLA typing was unavailable for some donors at each locus, only the typed subset was used in association tests. A further reported finding was that TCR beta sequences accurately predicted the HLA-A and HLA-B alleles for most subjects in the first cohort. Compared with equally common non-associated chains, HLA-associated TCR beta chains in a later analysis were more clonally expanded and had lower generation probabilities. The authors suggested that the approach could potentially be generalized to other disease states and immunological phenotypes. In an earlier analysis of about 540 of the donors, most TCR beta V segments were observed in productive rearrangements about 87% or about 30% of the time, broadly matching IMGT annotations. A later genetic analysis reported fewer N-insertions in productive TCRs among donors in an Asian-associated ancestry cluster than the roughly 620-donor mean. In the study, some 160 TCR beta chains were listed as associated with cytomegalovirus. CMV serostatus was the only immune exposure information available for the cohort. Most TCR sequences were observed very rarely across donors, whereas some public TCRs were present in many individuals.

The chain was built from TRBV28 and TRBJ1-5; TRBD1 fits 7 bases in the junction. This receptor was identified in a woman aged 25 to 39 in good health and CMV-seronegative. Input material: PBMCs. The bases are TGTGCCAGCAGGACAGGGTCTGGCAATCAGCCCCAGCATTTT. Its amino acids are CASRTGSGNQPQHF.